This T cell receptor (beta chain) was identified in a study of T cell responses to AZD1222 COVID-19 vaccine. Per germline, CDR1 SGHRS and CDR2 YFSETQ. The CDR3 consists of 15 residues. V was trimmed by 6 bases and J by 2 bases, leaving 17 bases between them. As to this clone: Its cognate antigen is unknown.

Second doses at about 4 or about 12 weeks were pooled. Study-level findings and limits: Repertoires were obtained only post-peak T cell response. Nearly half of spike-specific TCRs reportedly go after variant regions that carry no mutations. Donors were mostly white British, more females; clonal diversity possibly underestimated.

The protocol was immunoSEQ multiplex PCR, while the TCRdb copy is restricted to in-frame clones and leaves out a portion. The sample consists of some 56,000 clones, 89% of them appearing once. This TCR was recovered from an adult who received the AZD1222 COVID-19 vaccine. Material: peripheral blood, obtained 28 days after the second AZD1222 dose. The rearrangement uses TRBV5-1 and TRBJ1-2; D unresolved. The CDR3 nucleotides are TGCGCCAGCAAAAACGATGCCGGCCTGAACTATGGCTACACCTTC. This encodes CASKNDAGLNYGYTF.